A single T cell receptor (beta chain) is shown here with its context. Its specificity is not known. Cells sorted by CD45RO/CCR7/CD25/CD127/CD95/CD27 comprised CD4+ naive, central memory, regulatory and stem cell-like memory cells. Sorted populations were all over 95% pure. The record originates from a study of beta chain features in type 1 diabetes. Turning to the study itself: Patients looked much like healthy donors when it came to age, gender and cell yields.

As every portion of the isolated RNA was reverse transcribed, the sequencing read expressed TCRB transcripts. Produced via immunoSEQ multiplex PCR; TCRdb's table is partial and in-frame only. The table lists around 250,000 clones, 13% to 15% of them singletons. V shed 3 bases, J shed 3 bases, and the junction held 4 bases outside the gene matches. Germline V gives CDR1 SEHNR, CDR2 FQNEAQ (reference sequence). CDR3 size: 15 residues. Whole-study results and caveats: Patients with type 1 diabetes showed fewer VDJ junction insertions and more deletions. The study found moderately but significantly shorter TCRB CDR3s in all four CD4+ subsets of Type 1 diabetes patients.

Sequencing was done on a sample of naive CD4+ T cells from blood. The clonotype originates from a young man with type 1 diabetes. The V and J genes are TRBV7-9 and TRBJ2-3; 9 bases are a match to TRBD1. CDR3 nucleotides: TGTGCCAGCAGCTTCCCGGGACAGGGAACAGATACGCAGTATTTT. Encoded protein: CASSFPGQGTDTQYF.